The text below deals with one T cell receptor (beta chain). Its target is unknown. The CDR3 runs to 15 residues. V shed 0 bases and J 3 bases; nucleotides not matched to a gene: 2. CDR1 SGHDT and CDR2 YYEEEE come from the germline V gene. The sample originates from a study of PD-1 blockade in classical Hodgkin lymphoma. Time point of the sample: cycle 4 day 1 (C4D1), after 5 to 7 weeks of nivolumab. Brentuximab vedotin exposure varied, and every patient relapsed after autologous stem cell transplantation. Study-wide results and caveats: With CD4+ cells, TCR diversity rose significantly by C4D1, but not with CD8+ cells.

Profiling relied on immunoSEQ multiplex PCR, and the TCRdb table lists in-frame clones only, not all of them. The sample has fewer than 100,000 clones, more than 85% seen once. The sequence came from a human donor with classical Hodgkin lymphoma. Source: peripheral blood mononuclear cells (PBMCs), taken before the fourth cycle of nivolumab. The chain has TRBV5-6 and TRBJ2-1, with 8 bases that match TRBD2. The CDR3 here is CASSLDAGGYNEQFF. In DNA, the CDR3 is TGTGCCAGCAGCTTGGATGCGGGGGGCTACAATGAGCAGTTCTTC.